The 2 T cell receptor beta chains in this list originate from one sample, sequenced in a study of T cells expressing NK-cell markers. Each CDR3 protein gets one entry in TCRdb, which reprocessed the 5' RACE reads and gives no DNA. The sample totals 550,000 to 600,000 distinct CDR3 sequences; its top ten clones hold 3% to 4.5%. The sample consisted of blood T cells: a sorted CD56 or NKG2C T cell subset, CD4+ or CD8+ T cells, or bulk PBMC T cells (not recorded which). The receptors stem from a man between 18 and 35 years old in good health.

This rearrangement joins TRBV5-5 to TRBJ1-4. From germline, CDR1 is SGHKS and CDR2 YYEKEE (reference sequence). The CDR3 sequence is 15 residues long. The CDR3: CASSLRTVSGEKLFF.

V gene TRBV2 combines with J gene TRBJ2-1; TCRdb lists TRBD2, though no DNA is available to test this call. Germline V gives CDR1 SNHLY, CDR2 FYNNEI. The CDR3 has 18 amino acids. The CDR3 protein is CASSGRWASGSIYNEQFF.